The present entry profiles one TCR beta chain with its context. The antigen is undetermined. This sample is part of a study of T cells after yellow fever vaccination. Across the whole study: The authors prepared low-cell-number fractions using SMART-Seq v4 Ultra Low Input.

TCRdb ran MiXCR on the 5' RACE reads and lists one entry per CDR3 protein. The sample includes around 500,000 distinct CDR3 sequences, roughly 22% of them seen just once. Whole-study results and caveats: CD4 and CD8 compartments shared a small share of clonotypes. Clones from primary vaccination mostly reappeared after the booster (96% CD4, approximately 86% CD8).

Germline V lookup: CDR1 SQVTM, CDR2 ANQGSEA. CDR3 length: 13 residues. V was clipped by 7 bases and J by 7 bases, with 17 bases between them. This receptor was obtained from a man between 18 and 29 years old who received the YFV17D yellow fever vaccine. J is TRBJ2-1 and V is TRBV29-1; weak D call: TRBD1 (7 bases). This specimen consisted of PBMCs, obtained more than 20 days after the first yellow fever vaccination. The CDR3 bases are TGCAGCGGAGAGACAGGGAGGTGGAATGAGCAGTTCTTC. It yields the protein CSGETGRWNEQFF.